This T cell receptor beta chain was found in a study of blood T cell repertoires in COVID-19. Across the study: PBMCs, B-cell-depleted T cells, or T cells were the source of the cDNA or gDNA that made up the material.

Per the germline V gene, CDR1 is MNHNY and CDR2 is SVGAGI (reference sequence). The V segment lost 4 bases and the J segment 6 bases; nucleotides outside the gene matches: 10. The CDR3 sequence is 16 residues long. Profiled with immunoSEQ multiplex PCR; TCRdb holds only in-frame clones, not every one. The sample shows about 160,000 clones, about nine tenths of them seen only once. The chain is built from TRBV6-6 and TRBJ1-5; 9 bases align to TRBD1. The sequenced material came from peripheral blood. This TCR derives from a woman aged 60-70 years with active or convalescent COVID-19. The CDR3 sequence is CASSSGQGKIGQPQHF. CDR3 coding DNA: TGTGCCAGCAGTTCCGGACAGGGGAAGATCGGTCAGCCCCAGCATTTT.